The 12 T cell receptor beta chains reported below all come from one sample, sequenced in a study of early T cells in non-severe SARS-CoV-2 infection. TCRdb re-called the 5' RACE reads with MiXCR, one entry per CDR3 protein. The sample consists of roughly 81,000 distinct CDR3 sequences, roughly an eighth of them appearing once. The sequenced sample consisted of whole blood. All receptors come from an adult who was a healthcare worker with PCR-confirmed SARS-CoV-2 infection or an uninfected control (not recorded which).

J is TRBJ2-2 and V is TRBV5-4; 8 bases agree with TRBD2. The CDR3 spans 18 residues. Germline V gene data show CDR1 as SGHNT and CDR2 as YYREEE (reference sequence). With V trimmed by 4 bases and J by 3 bases, 14 bases remained unmatched. CDR3 sequence reads: CASSPLGLAGFDTGELFF. The CDR3 bases are TGTGCCAGCAGCCCGCTGGGGTTAGCGGGATTCGACACCGGGGAGCTGTTTTTT.

There are many counts of this clonotype. This chain links TRBV29-1 with TRBJ2-7; a possible D gene is TRBD1 (6 bases). The CDR3 consists of 13 residues. Trimming removed 6 bases from V and 5 bases from J, with 17 bases in between. The germline V gene has CDR1 SQVTM and CDR2 ANQGSEA. The CDR3 sequence is CSVTTGTKDEQYF. The CDR3 DNA is TGCAGCGTGACCACCGGGACAAAGGACGAGCAGTACTTC.

This clonotype was seen more than once but under ten times. The chain joins TRBV7-9 to TRBJ2-7, with 7 bases matching TRBD1. The J segment lost 4 bases and the V segment lost 5 bases, leaving 8 bases of the junction unmatched. Germline V gene data show CDR1 as SEHNR and CDR2 as FQNEAQ (reference sequence). CDR3 length equals 14 residues. The CDR3 DNA follows: TGTGCCAGCAGCCCCGACAGGGAAGGATACGAGCAGTACTTC. It specifies CASSPDREGYEQYF.

This clonotype appeared many times. The chain recombines TRBV12-3 or TRBV12-4 with TRBJ1-2, with 11 bases that match TRBD1. The J segment lost 8 bases and the V segment lost 5 bases, leaving 13 bases of the junction unmatched. CDR3 size: 16 residues. The CDR3 is CASSPDPGQGARGYTF. The CDR3 bases are TGTGCCAGCAGTCCCGATCCCGGACAGGGGGCTCGGGGCTACACCTTC.

A few counts support this clonotype. The rearrangement joins TRBV12-2 to TRBJ1-2. TRBV12-2 is given as a pseudogene. This CDR3 comprises 12 residues. The CDR3 bases are TGTGCAAGTCGCCCAACAGCGTATGGCTACACCTTC. Residues: CASRPTAYGYTF.

This clonotype occurred once. The rearrangement uses TRBV14 and TRBJ2-7, with D maybe TRBD1 (5 bases). Deletions cut 4 bases from V and 2 bases from J, with 12 bases between. Germline lookup yields CDR1 SGHDN and CDR2 FVKESK. CDR3 length: 14 amino acids. Written as DNA, the CDR3 is TGTGCCAGCAGCCGGGGCCGCGGTACCTACGAGCAGTACTTC. Translating gives CASSRGRGTYEQYF.

This clonotype occurred many times. This sequence joins TRBV12-3 or TRBV12-4 and TRBJ1-6; D is possibly TRBD1 (6 bases). The CDR3 runs to 15 residues. Trimming pared 4 bases from V and 7 bases from J, leaving 14 bases between. Written as DNA, the CDR3 is TGTGCCAGCAGTTACCCGGACAGCCCGAATTCACCCCTCCACTTT. Protein: CASSYPDSPNSPLHF.

This clonotype appeared a few times. The chain joins TRBV12-3 or TRBV12-4 to TRBJ1-1; 7 nucleotides agree with TRBD1. The CDR3 is made up of 15 amino acids. With 4 bases clipped from V and 1 base from J, the junction kept 6 bases outside the gene matches. The CDR3 is CASSSPGTENTEAFF. The CDR3 DNA follows: TGTGCCAGCAGTTCCCCCGGGACAGAGAACACTGAAGCTTTCTTT.

CDR3 in amino acids: CASTALPGGLETQYF. The CDR3 coding sequence is TGTGCCAGCACTGCCCTTCCGGGGGGCCTGGAGACCCAGTACTTC. The chain joins TRBV7-9 to TRBJ2-5, with a weak D call TRBD2 (7 bases). The CDR3 has 15 amino acids. Germline V gene sequence: CDR1 SEHNR, CDR2 FQNEAQ (reference sequence). The ends were cut back, 7 bases at V and 5 bases at J, with 20 bases in the middle.

The gene calls are TRBV25-1 and TRBJ1-3; D is undetermined. The CDR3 extends over 11 amino acids. V lost 4 bases and J 4 bases, leaving 2 bases between the germline ends. Germline loops: CDR1 MGHDK, CDR2 SYGVNS. The CDR3 DNA follows: TGTGCCAGCAGTGTCGGAAACACCATATATTTT. Translated: CASSVGNTIYF.

Many counts were recorded for this clonotype. The rearrangement links TRBV9 to TRBJ2-7; 9 positions match TRBD1. Germline CDR1 reads SGDLS; CDR2 reads YYNGEE. V shed 3 bases and J 3 bases; nucleotides not matched to a gene: 4. CDR3 length: 14 residues. As DNA, the CDR3 is TGTGCCAGCAGCGCCGGGACAGGGCACTACGAGCAGTACTTC. Translating gives CASSAGTGHYEQYF.

The chain couples TRBV11-2 to TRBJ2-7, with a tentative D call TRBD1 (5 bases). Germline CDR1 reads SGHAT; CDR2 reads FQNNGV. V was clipped by 1 base and J by 0 bases, with 13 bases between them. The CDR3 covers 16 residues. CDR3 residues: CASSLVSGPPSYEQYF. The CDR3 region has the DNA TGTGCCAGCAGCTTAGTATCAGGGCCCCCCTCCTACGAGCAGTACTTC.